What follows describes a single TCR beta chain. This clonotype was seen a few times. Its antigen specificity is not known. Base qualities are not at hand, and no much larger clone is one base apart. TCR cDNA was made using 5'RACE template switching, a step that added a universal primer site and unique molecular identifiers. Priming of cDNA synthesis was performed from both the TCR alpha and TCR beta constant segments. Library amplification used two PCR steps, and the second PCR step added sample barcodes and sequencing adapters. Sequencing of libraries was performed on Illumina HiSeq 2500 (2x100 bp) or NovaSeq (2x150 bp). As for the authors' bioinformatics: Demultiplexing of reads and collapsing into UMI consensus sequences were performed with MIGEC, and V(D)J alignment was carried out with MiXCR. Clonotypes responding to the vaccine were identified with edgeR on replicate PBMC samples, with the criteria of FDR below 0.01 and a log2 fold change above 5 up to day 15. Each bulk clonotype was labeled CD4 or CD8 based on which sequenced repertoire, CD4 or CD8, contained the clonotype at higher abundance. In-frame beta chains were kept once TCRdb had trimmed the public reads at Q25 with fastp and called clones with MiXCR. Rows with one shared CDR3 protein collapse into an entry with the most common genes and DNA. It is TCRdb's table, rather than the study itself, that gives the V and J calls and clone size. The sample data list around 340,000 distinct CDR3 sequences, and about 9.5% of these were observed just once. The ten biggest clones cover roughly 18% of the sample.

These data come from a study of T cells after yellow fever vaccination (dated by TCRdb to between 2017 and 2020). Regarding the study in general: The SMART-Seq v4 Ultra Low Input RNA kit was used to prepare libraries from fractions with low cell numbers. Two healthy male donors, one aged 18 to 29 and one aged 30 to 40 years, made up the cohort. Blood samples were taken at several timepoints before and after primary and secondary immunization, and bulk PBMC replicates and cell subsets were isolated. To follow T-cell clones before and after primary and booster YFV17D yellow fever vaccination, bulk TCR alpha and beta repertoires were sequenced over time. The full study reports these points: A small fraction of clonotypes showed up in both the CD4 and CD8 compartments, probably as a result of convergent recombination. Computational filtering was required because FACS-sorted repertoires could contain abundant contaminating clonotypes from the bulk population. Compared with the primary T-cell response, the secondary T-cell response was weaker but faster, peaking on day 5 rather than day 15. After the booster, most clones that had expanded after primary vaccination were detected again (nearly 98% of CD4 and roughly 86% of CD8), suggesting broad maintenance of memory. Because only a couple of donors were included in the study, the extent to which the findings can be generalized is limited.

The intended sense of this specimen's treatment or condition label: live attenuated yellow fever vaccine strain. At each blood-draw timepoint, two biological replicates of bulk PBMCs were obtained. A standard Ficoll-Paque protocol was used to isolate PBMCs from peripheral blood. RNA was extracted with TriZol from bulk PBMCs, CD4 and CD8 fractions, and dextramer-positive and dextramer-negative fractions. The trim is 2 bases for V and 7 bases for J, with a gap of 12 bases between the germline ends. Taken from the germline V gene (reference sequence), the CDR1 and CDR2 loops are SGHNT and YYREEE. Spanning cysteine to phenylalanine, the CDR3 consists of 13 amino acids. Only the CDR3 portion is preserved as DNA: 39 bases, with reading frame beginning at the first base.

Specimen: PBMCs, collected on the day of the first yellow fever vaccination. This TCR came from a man aged 18 to 29 who received the YFV17D yellow fever vaccine. Rearrangement joined TRBV5-4 to TRBJ1-1, and possibly TRBD1, on 6 matching bases. The DNA sequence follows: TGTGCCAGCAGCTTCAGGGGCTTTGATGAAGCTTTCTTT. This encodes CASSFRGFDEAFF.